These 16 T cell receptor beta chains were all obtained from the same sample, sequenced in a study of low-dose radiotherapy and immunotherapy resistance in tumors. As to time point: after trial treatment. This sample's treatment: LDRT plus nivolumab, ipilimumab, low-dose cyclophosphamide and aspirin (RACIN trial). Both a constant-region primer and a V-primer adapter served to amplify TCRs across roughly 20 PCR cycles. TCRdb passed the reads through MiXCR, listing each CDR3 protein once. The sample lists about 52,000 distinct CDR3 sequences; around 33% were seen once. Specimen: PBMCs, collected after low-dose radiotherapy plus immunotherapy. These receptors originate from a male donor with rectosigmoid adenocarcinoma.

There are many counts of this clonotype. This chain uses TRBV28 with TRBJ1-5; a weak D match, TRBD1 (5 bases). The germline V gene encodes CDR1 MDHEN and CDR2 SYDVKM. The CDR3 runs 14 residues. The V end lost 8 bases, the J end lost 6 bases, and 17 bases lay between the germline ends. Written as DNA, the CDR3 is TGTGCCAGCGGACAATTAGGAGAGGGTCAGCCCCAGCATTTT. Amino acid sequence: CASGQLGEGQPQHF.

This clonotype was seen many times. The rearrangement links TRBV29-1 to TRBJ2-5; 9 nucleotides line up with TRBD1. Germline V CDR1 and CDR2: SQVTM, ANQGSEA. The V and J ends lost 4 bases and 5 bases, in that order; junction bases with no gene match: 2. The CDR3 spans 12 residues. As DNA, the CDR3 is TGCAGCGTTGGGGACAGGGAGGAGACCCAGTACTTC. Translated, it gives CSVGDREETQYF.

The chain joins TRBV7-9 to TRBJ1-5, with 7 bases fitting TRBD1. CDR1 SEHNR and CDR2 FQNEAQ come from the germline V gene (reference sequence). J lost 6 bases, V lost 5 bases, and 7 bases had no gene match. The CDR3 has 14 amino acids. The CDR3 here is CASSDDRVLQPQHF. CDR3 in DNA: TGTGCCAGCAGCGATGACAGGGTACTTCAGCCCCAGCATTTT. Looking up the rest from reference TRBV7-9 and TRBJ1-5 gives the full variable domain: DTGVSQNPRHKITKRGQNVTFRCDPISEHNRLYWYRQTLGQGPEFLTYFQNEAQLEKSRLLSDRFSAERPKGSFSTLEIQRTEQGDSAMYLCASSDDRVLQPQHFGDGTRLSIL.

This clonotype was counted ten times or more. V and J are TRBV12-3 or TRBV12-4 and TRBJ2-3, with no clear D. This CDR3 is 14 amino acids long. Trimming took off 3 bases at V and 0 bases at J, with 7 bases between the two ends. CDR3: CASSFYGSTDTQYF. DNA for the CDR3: TGTGCCAGCAGTTTTTACGGTAGCACAGATACGCAGTATTTT.

This clonotype was seen ten or more times. The V and J genes are TRBV28 and TRBJ2-7; possible D gene TRBD1, 6 bases. Per germline, CDR1 MDHEN and CDR2 SYDVKM. There are 14 residues in the CDR3. With 2 bases removed from V and 3 bases from J, the gap between germline ends came to 11 bases. CDR3 in DNA: TGTGCCAGCAGTTTAGTGGGACAAAACTACGAGCAGTACTTC. Translating gives CASSLVGQNYEQYF.

The rearrangement joins TRBV7-8 to TRBJ2-6, with 10 bases fitting TRBD2. J was trimmed by 0 bases and V by 5 bases; bases with no gene match: 4. CDR3 length equals 17 residues. Germline V lookup: CDR1 SGHVS, CDR2 FQNEAQ. The CDR3 DNA reads TGTGCCAGCAGCAGGGGACTAGCGTTCTCTGGGGCCAACGTCCTGACTTTC. It specifies CASSRGLAFSGANVLTF.

This chain connects TRBV13 to TRBJ2-1, with D unresolved. Trimming took 6 bases from V and 2 from J, leaving 2 bases between them. The CDR3 is made up of 11 amino acids. Per germline, CDR1 PRHDT and CDR2 FYEKMQ (reference sequence). The CDR3 DNA reads TGTGCCAGCAGAGCCTACAATGAGCAGTTCTTC. This gives the protein CASRAYNEQFF.

Comment on this clonotype: A far larger clone is a single base away, which makes a read error likely. CDR3 residues: CASSHPRSGAPQSRQYF. The CDR3 DNA is TGTGCCAGCAGCCACCCGAGGAGCGGGGCCCCCCAGAGCAGGCAGTATTTT. The chain couples TRBV6-1 to TRBJ2-3; 7 bases are a match to TRBD2. CDR3 length equals 17 residues. The germline V gene has CDR1 MNHNS and CDR2 SASEGT. J gave up 11 bases and V 6 bases, and 23 bases lay outside the gene matches.

With regard to this clonotype: A far larger clone is one nucleotide away, so this likely arose from a read error. The rearrangement joins TRBV7-9 to TRBJ1-4; unclear D gene. This CDR3 spans 17 amino acids. Germline V gene lookup returns CDR1 SEHNR and CDR2 FQNEAQ (reference sequence). V lost 0 bases to trimming and J lost 5 bases, with 16 bases between them. The CDR3 region has the DNA TGTGCCAGCAGCTTAGCCTGCGAGTCACGGAAAAATGAAAAACTGTTTTTT. Amino acid sequence: CASSLACESRKNEKLFF.

This clonotype was observed a single time. A far larger clone is only one base removed, so a read error is likely. The conserved phenylalanine or tryptophan is not found at the CDR3 terminus, so this likely reflects a read error. The chain uses TRBV10-3 and TRBJ1-4, with TRBD1 matching over 11 bases. The CDR3 length is 13 residues. The V segment lost 10 bases and the J segment 8 bases; nucleotides outside the gene matches: 6. Germline V lookup: CDR1 ENHRY, CDR2 SYGVKD. For the CDR3, the DNA is TGTGCCAGCAAGGGGACAGGGGGGGAAAAACTGTTTCTT. Translating gives CASKGTGGEKLFL.

This clonotype was seen at least ten times. The rearrangement uses TRBV27 and TRBJ1-2, with D unclear. Germline CDR1 reads MNHEY; CDR2 reads SMNVEV (reference sequence). V shed 5 bases and J shed 0 bases, with 4 bases lying between them. The CDR3 sequence is 12 residues long. This CDR3 is CASSNTNYGYTF. CDR3 nucleotides: TGTGCCAGCAGTAATACTAACTATGGCTACACCTTC.

Of note for this clonotype: A read error likely explains this, since a far larger clone differs by one base. The chain couples TRBV27 to TRBJ2-4; D call uncertain. The V gene lost 5 bases and the J gene lost 0 bases, with 11 bases spanning the gap. The CDR3 loop spans 15 amino acids. The V gene's germline CDR1 is MNHEY and CDR2 SMNVEV (reference sequence). The CDR3 region is CASSPLLLAKNIQYF. As DNA, the CDR3 is TGTGCCAGCAGTCCTCTCCTCCTAGCCAAAAACATTCAGTACTTC.

V and J are TRBV11-2 and TRBJ1-2; 10 nucleotides match TRBD1. V dropped 6 bases and J dropped 4; count of bases not matched to a gene: 8. The CDR3 has 15 amino acids. Germline assignment: CDR1 SGHAT and CDR2 FQNNGV. The CDR3 here is CASRQIRTGGYGYTF. The DNA for the CDR3 is TGTGCCAGCAGGCAAATCCGGACAGGGGGCTATGGCTACACCTTC.

This clonotype was counted many times. V and J are TRBV28 and TRBJ2-7; 8 bases fit TRBD1. Germline lookup yields CDR1 MDHEN and CDR2 SYDVKM. The J segment lost 1 base and the V segment lost 6 bases, leaving 8 bases of the junction unmatched. The CDR3 spans 15 residues. The CDR3 DNA reads TGTGCCAGCAGGGGGGACAGGTTGGGTTCCTACGAGCAGTACTTC. Residues: CASRGDRLGSYEQYF. Looking up the rest from reference TRBV28 and TRBJ2-7 gives the full variable domain: DVKVTQSSRYLVKRTGEKVFLECVQDMDHENMFWYRQDPGLGLRLIYFSYDVKMKEKGDIPEGYSVSREKKERFSLILESASTNQTSMYLCASRGDRLGSYEQYFGPGTRLTVT.

This clonotype was counted ten times or more. The rearrangement links TRBV28 to TRBJ2-3, with a possible D match to TRBD1 (6 bases). Deletions cut 4 bases from V and 5 bases from J, with 16 bases between. CDR3 size: 15 residues. Germline assignment: CDR1 MDHEN and CDR2 SYDVKM. The CDR3 sequence is CASSSLQGSVDTQYF. CDR3 sequence (DNA): TGTGCCAGCAGTTCCTTACAGGGATCAGTAGATACGCAGTATTTT. Supplemented by reference TRBV28 and TRBJ2-3, the full variable domain reads DVKVTQSSRYLVKRTGEKVFLECVQDMDHENMFWYRQDPGLGLRLIYFSYDVKMKEKGDIPEGYSVSREKKERFSLILESASTNQTSMYLCASSSLQGSVDTQYFGPGTRLTVL.

This clonotype showed up many times. The chain carries TRBV2 and TRBJ2-1; D call uncertain. The germline V gene has CDR1 SNHLY and CDR2 FYNNEI. Trimming pared 5 bases from V and 5 bases from J, leaving 13 bases between. This CDR3 spans 14 amino acids. CDR3 loop: CASSTEGFHNEQFF. The CDR3 coding sequence is TGTGCCAGCAGTACGGAAGGGTTCCACAATGAGCAGTTCTTC.